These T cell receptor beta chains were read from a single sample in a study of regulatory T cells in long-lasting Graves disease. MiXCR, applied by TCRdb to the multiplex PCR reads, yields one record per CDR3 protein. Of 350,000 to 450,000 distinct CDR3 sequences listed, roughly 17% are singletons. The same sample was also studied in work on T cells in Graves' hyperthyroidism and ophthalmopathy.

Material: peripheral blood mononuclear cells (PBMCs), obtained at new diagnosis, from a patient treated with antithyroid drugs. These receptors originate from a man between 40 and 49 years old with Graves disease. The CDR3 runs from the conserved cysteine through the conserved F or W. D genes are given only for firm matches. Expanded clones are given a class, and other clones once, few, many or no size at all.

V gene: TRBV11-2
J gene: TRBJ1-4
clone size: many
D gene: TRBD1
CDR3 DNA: TGTGCCAGCAGCGTCTCAGGGGGCGCAGGGGAAAAACTGTTTTTT
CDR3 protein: CASSVSGGAGEKLFF

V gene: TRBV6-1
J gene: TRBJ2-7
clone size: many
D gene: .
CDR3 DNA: TGTGCCAGCAGTGAAGTGTACCCACAGGGCTACGAGCAGTACTTC
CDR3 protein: CASSEVYPQGYEQYF

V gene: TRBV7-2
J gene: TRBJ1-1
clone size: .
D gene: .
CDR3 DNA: TGTGCCAGCGGCCGTGATGCTGGCCGGCTCACTGAAGCTTTCTTT
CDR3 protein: CASGRDAGRLTEAFF

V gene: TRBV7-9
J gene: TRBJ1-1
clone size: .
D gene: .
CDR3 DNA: TGTGCCAGCAGCTTACTTTCGATAACTGAAGCTTTCTTT
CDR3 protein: CASSLLSITEAFF

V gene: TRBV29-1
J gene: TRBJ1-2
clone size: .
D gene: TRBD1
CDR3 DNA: TGCAGCGTCGACAGGGGGGATGGCTACACCTTC
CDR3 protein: CSVDRGDGYTF

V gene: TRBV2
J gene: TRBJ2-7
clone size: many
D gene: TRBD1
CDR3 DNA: TGTGCCACCCGAGGGGACAGTACCTACGAGCAGTACTTC
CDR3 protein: CATRGDSTYEQYF

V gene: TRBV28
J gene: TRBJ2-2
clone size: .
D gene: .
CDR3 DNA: TGTGCCAGCAAAGGGGGGGGGGCGCGTCACACCGGGGAGCTGTTTTTT
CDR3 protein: CASKGGGARHTGELFF

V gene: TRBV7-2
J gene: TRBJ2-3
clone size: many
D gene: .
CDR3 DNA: TGTGCCAGCAGCTTAGACCCAATTAGCACAGATACGCAGTATTTT
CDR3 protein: CASSLDPISTDTQYF

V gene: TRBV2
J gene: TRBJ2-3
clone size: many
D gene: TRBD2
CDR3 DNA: TGTGCCAGCAGTAAAGAAGCGGGAGGCACAGATACGCAGTATTTT
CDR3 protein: CASSKEAGGTDTQYF

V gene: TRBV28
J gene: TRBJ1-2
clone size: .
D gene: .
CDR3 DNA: TGTGCCAGCAGTTTTACTGGTGGACAGTTCAGCGGGAGAGGCTACACCTTC
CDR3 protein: CASSFTGGQFSGRGYTF

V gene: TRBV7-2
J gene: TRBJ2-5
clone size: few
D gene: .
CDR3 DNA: TGTGCCAGCAGCGCCTATCCCGTGGGGGGGGGCGGGTTTGGAGAGACCCAGTACTTC
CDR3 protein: CASSAYPVGGGGFGETQYF

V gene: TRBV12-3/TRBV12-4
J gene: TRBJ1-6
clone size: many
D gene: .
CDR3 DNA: TGTGCCAGCAGTTTAAGGGAGAATTCACCCCTCCACTTT
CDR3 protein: CASSLRENSPLHF

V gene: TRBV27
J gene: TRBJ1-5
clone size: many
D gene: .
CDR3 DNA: TGTGCCAGCAGGTCGGGTCAGGGTCGCAATCAGCCCCAGCATTTT
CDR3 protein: CASRSGQGRNQPQHF

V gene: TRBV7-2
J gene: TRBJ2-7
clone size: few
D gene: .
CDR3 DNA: TGTGCCAGCGGCACTAGGGACTCCTACGAGCAGTACTTC
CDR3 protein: CASGTRDSYEQYF

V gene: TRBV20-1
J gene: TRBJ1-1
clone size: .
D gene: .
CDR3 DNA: TGCAGTGCTAGCCCCATCGCAGGGGCGGTGGGCACTGAAGCTTTCTTT
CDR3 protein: CSASPIAGAVGTEAFF

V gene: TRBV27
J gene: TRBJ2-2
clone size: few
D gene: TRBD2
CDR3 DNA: TGTGCCAGCAGTCGGACTAGCGGGGTTTTCTACACCGGGGAGCTGTTTTTT
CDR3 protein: CASSRTSGVFYTGELFF

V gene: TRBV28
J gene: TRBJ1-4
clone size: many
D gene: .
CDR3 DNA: TGTGCCAGCAGTTTGAAGGGAACTAATGAAAAACTGTTTTTT
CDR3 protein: CASSLKGTNEKLFF

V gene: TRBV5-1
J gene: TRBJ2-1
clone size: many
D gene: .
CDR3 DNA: TGCGCCAGCAGAATAGCGGGACAGCGATCATTAAATGAGCAGTTCTTC
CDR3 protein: CASRIAGQRSLNEQFF

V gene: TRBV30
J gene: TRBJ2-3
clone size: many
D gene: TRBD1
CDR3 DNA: TGTGCCTGGAGGGGTGACAGGGGTGGTTCAGATACGCAGTATTTT
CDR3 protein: CAWRGDRGGSDTQYF

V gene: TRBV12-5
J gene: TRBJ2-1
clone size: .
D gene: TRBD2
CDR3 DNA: TGTGCTAGTGGTTTGGCCTGGACTAGCCAGAGCAATGAGCAGTTCTTC
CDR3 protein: CASGLAWTSQSNEQFF

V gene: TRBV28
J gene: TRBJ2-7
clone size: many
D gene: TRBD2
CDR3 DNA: TGTGCCAGCAGTTTCGAGGGACTAGCGGGGAGATCCTACGAGCAGTACTTC
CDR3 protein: CASSFEGLAGRSYEQYF

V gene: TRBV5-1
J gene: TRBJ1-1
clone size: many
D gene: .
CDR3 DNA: TGCGCCAGCAGCTTGGGAGAAACAGGGAGCACTGAAGCTTTCTTT
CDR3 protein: CASSLGETGSTEAFF

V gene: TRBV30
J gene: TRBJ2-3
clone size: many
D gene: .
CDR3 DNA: TGTGCCTGGAGTGTACGCGGGGCAGGCACAGATACGCAGTATTTT
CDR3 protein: CAWSVRGAGTDTQYF

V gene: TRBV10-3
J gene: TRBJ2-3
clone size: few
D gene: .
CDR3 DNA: TGTGCCATCAGTGAGAGTGGTGGTACGCAGTATTTT
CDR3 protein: CAISESGGTQYF

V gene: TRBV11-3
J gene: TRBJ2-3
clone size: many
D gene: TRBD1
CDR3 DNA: TGTGCCAGCAGCTTAGCCGACAGGGTTGATACGCAGTATTTT
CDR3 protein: CASSLADRVDTQYF

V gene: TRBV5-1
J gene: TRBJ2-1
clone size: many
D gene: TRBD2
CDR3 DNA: TGCGCCAGCAGCTTGTGGAGCGGGGGCGATGAGCAGTTCTTC
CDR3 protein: CASSLWSGGDEQFF

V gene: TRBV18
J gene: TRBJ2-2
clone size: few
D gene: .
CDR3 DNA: TGTGCCAGCTCACCTCAGAGACAAACGAACACCGGGGAGCTGTTTTTT
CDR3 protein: CASSPQRQTNTGELFF

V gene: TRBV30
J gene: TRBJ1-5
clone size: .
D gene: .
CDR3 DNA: TGTGCCTGGAGTGTACATCAAGGGCCGCAGGATCAGCCCCAGCATTTT
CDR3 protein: CAWSVHQGPQDQPQHF

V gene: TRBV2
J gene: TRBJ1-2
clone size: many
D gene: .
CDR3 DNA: TGTGCCAGCACCTACTCCTATGGCTACACCTTC
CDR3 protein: CASTYSYGYTF

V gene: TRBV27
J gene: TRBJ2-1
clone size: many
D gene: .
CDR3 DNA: TGTGCCAGCAGTATGCGGGGATCCTACAATGAGCAGTTCTTC
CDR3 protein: CASSMRGSYNEQFF

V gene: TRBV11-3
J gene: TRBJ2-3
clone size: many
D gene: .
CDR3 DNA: TGTGCCAGCAGCCTTGGGCTGGGGGCCCTAAGCACAGATACGCAGTATTTT
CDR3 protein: CASSLGLGALSTDTQYF

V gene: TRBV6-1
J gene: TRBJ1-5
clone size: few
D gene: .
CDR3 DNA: TGTGCCAGCAGTCCAGGGGCACGGCAGCCCCAGCATTTT
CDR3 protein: CASSPGARQPQHF

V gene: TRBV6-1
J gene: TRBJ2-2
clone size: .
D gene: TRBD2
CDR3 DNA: TGTGCCAGCAGGATACTAGCGGGGTTCACCGGGGAGCTGTTTTTT
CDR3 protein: CASRILAGFTGELFF

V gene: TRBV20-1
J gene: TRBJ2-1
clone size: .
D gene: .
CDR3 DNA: TGCAGTGCTAGAGTGGGAACGGGGAACCCCTACAATGAGCAGTTCTTC
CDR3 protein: CSARVGTGNPYNEQFF

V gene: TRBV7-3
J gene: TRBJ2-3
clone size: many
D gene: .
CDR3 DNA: TGTGCCAGCAGCCCCTCTCCCCTCCCAGATACGCAGTATTTT
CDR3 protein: CASSPSPLPDTQYF

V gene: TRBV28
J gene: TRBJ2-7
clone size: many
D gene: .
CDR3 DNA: TGTGCCAGCAGTTTTGTGGGCTTCTACGAGCAGTACTTC
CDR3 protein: CASSFVGFYEQYF

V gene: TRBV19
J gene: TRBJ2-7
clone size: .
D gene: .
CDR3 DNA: TGTGCCAGTAGTATAGATCTATTGGGCTACGAGCAGTACTTC
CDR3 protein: CASSIDLLGYEQYF

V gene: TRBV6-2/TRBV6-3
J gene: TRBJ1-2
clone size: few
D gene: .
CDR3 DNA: TGTGCCAGCAGTTACGAGGGCCACTACTATGGCTACACCTTC
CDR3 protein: CASSYEGHYYGYTF

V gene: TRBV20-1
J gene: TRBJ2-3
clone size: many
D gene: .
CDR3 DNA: TGCAGTGCTACGGACCAGGCGGGTTTCACAGATACGCAGTATTTT
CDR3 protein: CSATDQAGFTDTQYF

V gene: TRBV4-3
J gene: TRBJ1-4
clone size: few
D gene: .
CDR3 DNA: TGCGCCAGCAGCCAAGGCTTCATGAGTGAAAAACTGTTTTTT
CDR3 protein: CASSQGFMSEKLFF

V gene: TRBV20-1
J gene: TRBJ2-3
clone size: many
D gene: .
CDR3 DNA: TGCAGTGGGACATACGGGTTGGCCCAAGATACGCAGTATTTT
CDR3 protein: CSGTYGLAQDTQYF

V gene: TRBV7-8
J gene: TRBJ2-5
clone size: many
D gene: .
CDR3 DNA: TGTGCCAGCAGCTTGTTGGCTAGGGGGGAGACCCAGTACTTC
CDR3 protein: CASSLLARGETQYF

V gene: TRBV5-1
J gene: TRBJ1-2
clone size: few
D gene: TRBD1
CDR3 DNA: TGCGCCAGCAGCACCCCGGACAGGGCCAACTATGGCTACACCTTC
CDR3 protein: CASSTPDRANYGYTF

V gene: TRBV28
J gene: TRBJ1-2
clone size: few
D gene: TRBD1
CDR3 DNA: TGTGCCAGCAGTTCGATAATGGGACAGGGGGCGAAGTATCTAAGCTACACCTTC
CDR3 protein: CASSSIMGQGAKYLSYTF

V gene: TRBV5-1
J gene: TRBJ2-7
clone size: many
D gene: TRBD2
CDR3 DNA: TGCGCCAGCAGCTCCCGGGCTAGCGGGGGGGCTAGCTACGAGCAGTACTTC
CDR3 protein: CASSSRASGGASYEQYF

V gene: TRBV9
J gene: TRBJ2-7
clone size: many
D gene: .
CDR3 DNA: TGTGCCAGCAGCGTAGGAGGTGGGGGGAGTTACGAGCAGTACTTC
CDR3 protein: CASSVGGGGSYEQYF

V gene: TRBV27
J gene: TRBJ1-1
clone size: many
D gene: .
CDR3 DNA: TGTGCCAGCAGCATAATCGCAGGGCACACTGAAGCTTTCTTT
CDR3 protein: CASSIIAGHTEAFF

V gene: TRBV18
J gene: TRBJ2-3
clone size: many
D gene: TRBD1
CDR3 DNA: TGTGCCAGCTCGAGAACAGGGGGTAGCGGTGCGGATACGCAGTATTTT
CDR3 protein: CASSRTGGSGADTQYF

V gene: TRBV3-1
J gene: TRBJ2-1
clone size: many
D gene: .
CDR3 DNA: TGTGCCAGCAGCCAAGAAGGTTACACCTACAATGAGCAGTTCTTC
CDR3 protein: CASSQEGYTYNEQFF

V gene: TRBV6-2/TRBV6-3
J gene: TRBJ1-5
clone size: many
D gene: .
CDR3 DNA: TGTGCCAGCAGTTACAGGGTCGGACAGCCCCAGCATTTT
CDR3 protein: CASSYRVGQPQHF

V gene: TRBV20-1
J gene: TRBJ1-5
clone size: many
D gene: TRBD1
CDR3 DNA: TGCAGTGCCCCTAATCAGGGACAGGGGATGCGACAGCCCCAGCATTTT
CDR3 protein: CSAPNQGQGMRQPQHF

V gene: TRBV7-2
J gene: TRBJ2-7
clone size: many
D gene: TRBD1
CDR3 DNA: TGTGCCAGCAGCCGAGTCTCGGGACAGGGCATCTCCTACGAGCAGTACTTC
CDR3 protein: CASSRVSGQGISYEQYF

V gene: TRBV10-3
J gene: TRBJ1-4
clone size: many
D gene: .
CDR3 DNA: TGTGCCATCAGTGAGTCCAAACAGGGACCTAATGAAAAACTGTTTTTT
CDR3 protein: CAISESKQGPNEKLFF

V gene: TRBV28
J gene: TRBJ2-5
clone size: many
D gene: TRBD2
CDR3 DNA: TGTGCCAGCAGTTTTTCAGGACTAGCGGGGGGCCTCCAAGAGACCCAGTACTTC
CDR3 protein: CASSFSGLAGGLQETQYF

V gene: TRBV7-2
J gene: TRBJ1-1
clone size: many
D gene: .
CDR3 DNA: TGTGCCAGCAGCCCCGGACGGTTTATGAACACTGAAGCTTTCTTT
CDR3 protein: CASSPGRFMNTEAFF

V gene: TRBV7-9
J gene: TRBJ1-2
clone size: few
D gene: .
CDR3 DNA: TGTGCCAGCAGCCCCCTTTTGAGCGATCGGGGCTACACCTTC
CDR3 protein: CASSPLLSDRGYTF

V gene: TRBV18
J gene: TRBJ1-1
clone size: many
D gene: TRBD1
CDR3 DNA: TGCGCCAGCAGTCAGGACAGGGGGAACACTGAAGCTTTCTTT
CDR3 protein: CASSQDRGNTEAFF

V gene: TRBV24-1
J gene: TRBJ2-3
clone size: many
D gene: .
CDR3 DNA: TGTGCCACCAGTGACACGAACAGGGTTACATCAGATACGCAGTATTTT
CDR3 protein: CATSDTNRVTSDTQYF

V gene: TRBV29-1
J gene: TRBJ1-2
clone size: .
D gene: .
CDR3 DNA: TGCAGCGTTGCAAGGGACAACTATGGCTACACCTTC
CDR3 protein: CSVARDNYGYTF

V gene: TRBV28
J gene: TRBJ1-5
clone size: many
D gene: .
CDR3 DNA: TGTGCCAGCAGCGGAGGGGGTAGCAATCAGCCCCAGCATTTT
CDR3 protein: CASSGGGSNQPQHF